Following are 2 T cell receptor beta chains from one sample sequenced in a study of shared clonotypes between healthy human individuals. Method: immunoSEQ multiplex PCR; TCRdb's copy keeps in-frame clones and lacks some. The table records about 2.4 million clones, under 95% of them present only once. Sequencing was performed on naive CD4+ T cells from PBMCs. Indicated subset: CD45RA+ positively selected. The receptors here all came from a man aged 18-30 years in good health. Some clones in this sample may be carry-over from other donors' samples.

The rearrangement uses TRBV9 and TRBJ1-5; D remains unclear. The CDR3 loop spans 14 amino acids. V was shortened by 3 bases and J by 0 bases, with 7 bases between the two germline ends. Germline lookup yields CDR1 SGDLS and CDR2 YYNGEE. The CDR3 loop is CASSGESSNQPQHF. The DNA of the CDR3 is TGTGCCAGCAGCGGTGAGTCTAGCAATCAGCCCCAGCATTTT.

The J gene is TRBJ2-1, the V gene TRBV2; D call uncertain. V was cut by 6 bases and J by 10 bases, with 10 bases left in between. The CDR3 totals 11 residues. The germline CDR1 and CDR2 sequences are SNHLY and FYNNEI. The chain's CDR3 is CASRDRGEQFF. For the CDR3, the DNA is TGTGCCAGCAGGGACCGAGGAGAGCAGTTCTTC.